Below are 18 T cell receptor beta chains sequenced from a single sample in a study of T cells after yellow fever vaccination. TCRdb reprocessed the 5' RACE reads with MiXCR, giving one entry per CDR3 protein. The repertoire includes 250,000 to 400,000 distinct CDR3 sequences, approximately 4.3% of them detected once, and just under 20% sits in the top ten. The material was PBMCs, obtained 15 days after the yellow fever booster vaccination. The source is a young man who received the YFV17D yellow fever vaccine.

The rearrangement joins TRBV18 to TRBJ2-5; D gene unclear. The CDR3 contains 13 residues. The V gene lost 6 bases and the J gene lost 4 bases, with 12 bases spanning the gap. Germline CDR1 KGHSH, CDR2 LQKENI. The DNA for the CDR3 is TGTGCCAGCTCGGGCGAGCTTAGAGAGACCCAGTACTTC. Protein sequence: CASSGELRETQYF.

This clonotype occurred many times. The chain combines TRBV9 with TRBJ2-7, with 7 nucleotides matching TRBD2. The CDR3 is 15 amino acids. With V trimmed by 0 bases and J by 1 base, 4 bases remained unmatched. CDR1 is SGDLS, CDR2 YYNGEE, per germline. In nucleotides, the CDR3 is TGTGCCAGCAGCGTAGAGCCAGCGGGGTCCTACGAGCAGTACTTC. It encodes CASSVEPAGSYEQYF.

The sample holds many counts of this clonotype. The rearrangement joins TRBV5-1 to TRBJ2-5; D tentatively fits TRBD1 or TRBD2 (5 bases each). This CDR3 comprises 14 residues. Germline V lookup: CDR1 SGHRS, CDR2 YFSETQ. Trimming pared 4 bases from V and 5 bases from J, leaving 15 bases between. As DNA, the CDR3 is TGCGCCAGCAGCCAAAGGGACGGAACCGAGACCCAGTACTTC. Translated, it gives CASSQRDGTETQYF.

This clonotype was seen at least ten times. The chain couples TRBV12-5 to TRBJ2-1; 14 bases match TRBD2. CDR1 and CDR2 (germline): LGHNT, FRNRAP. CDR3 length: 17 amino acids. V lost 2 bases and J lost 9; bases outside the gene matches: 9. CDR3 coding DNA: TGTGCTAGTGGTTTGTCCCGGACTAGCGGGGGGTTTAGTGAGCAGTTCTTC. This translates into CASGLSRTSGGFSEQFF.

This clonotype was observed a handful of times. V is TRBV7-8 and J is TRBJ2-7; D gene uncertain. V lost 0 bases and J 5 bases, leaving 5 bases between the germline ends. The CDR3 is 12 residues long. Germline loops: CDR1 SGHVS, CDR2 FQNEAQ. CDR3 in amino acids: CASSLARDEQYF. The CDR3 DNA is TGTGCCAGCAGCTTAGCCCGGGACGAGCAGTACTTC.

This chain uses TRBV7-2 with TRBJ2-1, with D possibly being TRBD2 (5 bases). The CDR3 extends over 12 amino acids. Germline V lookup: CDR1 SGHTA, CDR2 FQGNSA. Deletions cut 5 bases from V and 10 bases from J, with 12 bases between. The CDR3 is CASSPSRGEQFF. The CDR3 DNA reads TGTGCCAGCAGCCCATCTAGAGGGGAGCAGTTCTTC.

This clonotype was seen at least ten times. This chain connects TRBV10-3 to TRBJ2-3, with TRBD1 identical over 8 bases. The CDR3 runs 16 residues. Per the germline V gene, CDR1 is ENHRY and CDR2 is SYGVKD. Trimming removed 0 bases from V and 5 bases from J; junction bases left unmatched: 7. CDR3 coding DNA: TGTGCCATCAGTGAGTCAGGACAGGGTGGGGGAGATACGCAGTATTTT. It encodes CAISESGQGGGDTQYF.

This clonotype was recorded many times. The CDR3 nucleotides read TGTGCCAGCAGTTTGGGGCGCGGGGCATGGGACACTGAAGCTTTCTTT. This sequence encodes CASSLGRGAWDTEAFF. The J gene is TRBJ1-1, the V gene TRBV12-3 or TRBV12-4; D possibly corresponds to TRBD1 (5 bases). With 3 bases removed from V and 3 bases from J, the gap between germline ends came to 17 bases. CDR3 length: 16 residues.

This sequence joins TRBV7-6 and TRBJ2-6, with D possibly TRBD2 on 6 matching bases. The germline V gene has CDR1 SGHVS and CDR2 FNYEAQ. V was trimmed by 2 bases and J by 0 bases, leaving 14 bases between them. The length of the CDR3 is 18 residues. CDR3 sequence (DNA): TGTGCCAGCAGCTTAAGTCTTGGAGGGAACTCTGGGGCCAACGTCCTGACTTTC. Its translation is CASSLSLGGNSGANVLTF. Complete variable domain (other parts from reference TRBV7-6 and TRBJ2-6): GAGVSQSPRYKVTKRGQDVALRCDPISGHVSLYWYRQALGQGPEFLTYFNYEAQQDKSGLPNDRFSAERPEGSISTLTIQRTEQRDSAMYRCASSLSLGGNSGANVLTFGAGSRLTVL.

This clonotype has ten or more counts. V is TRBV29-1 and J is TRBJ2-2, with D perhaps matching TRBD1 or TRBD2 (6 bases each). Looked up from germline, CDR1 is SQVTM and CDR2 is ANQGSEA. This CDR3 comprises 14 residues. Trimming took 3 bases from V and 7 from J, leaving 15 bases between them. The CDR3 DNA reads TGCAGCGTTGATAAGGGGGAGGCTAGCGGGGAGCTGTTTTTT. Protein: CSVDKGEASGELFF.

This clonotype was seen repeatedly, ten times or more. V gene TRBV6-2 or TRBV6-3 combines with J gene TRBJ1-5; no reliable D call. Germline assignment: CDR1 MNHEY and CDR2 SVGEGT. Trimming cost V 3 bases and J 2 bases, with 8 bases left between them. This CDR3 comprises 14 residues. For the CDR3, the DNA is TGTGCCAGCAGTTATAGGTCGGGCAATCAGCCCCAGCATTTT. Encoded protein: CASSYRSGNQPQHF.

There are many counts of this clonotype. This chain links TRBV5-1 with TRBJ2-7; D might be TRBD1 (6 bases). Germline V CDR1 and CDR2: SGHRS, YFSETQ. Trimming stripped 0 bases from V and 2 bases from J, with 12 bases between. CDR3 length: 15 residues. CDR3 in DNA: TGCGCCAGCAGCTTGGTTGCAGGGGCGACCTACGAGCAGTACTTC. Translated: CASSLVAGATYEQYF.

The V call is TRBV5-1, the J call TRBJ2-2; D not certain. The CDR3 is 16 amino acids. V lost 4 bases and J 1 base, leaving 14 bases between the germline ends. The germline V gene has CDR1 SGHRS and CDR2 YFSETQ. CDR3 bases: TGCGCCAGCAGCCCGACGGAATTCAGGAACACCGGGGAGCTGTTTTTT. This gives the protein CASSPTEFRNTGELFF.

This sequence joins TRBV20-1 and TRBJ2-7, with TRBD1 matching over 8 bases. Trimming took 5 bases from V and 4 from J; bases not matched to a gene: 7. From germline, CDR1 is DFQATT and CDR2 SNEGSKA (reference sequence). CDR3 length: 13 amino acids. The CDR3 region has the DNA TGCAGTGCTTCTAAGACAGGGGAATACGAGCAGTACTTC. As protein: CSASKTGEYEQYF.

This clonotype was detected ten times or more. The rearrangement joins TRBV7-2 to TRBJ2-1, with 8 positions matching TRBD1. The length of the CDR3 is 12 residues. The trim removed 8 bases at V and 7 bases at J, leaving 4 bases unmatched. Germline V gene data show CDR1 as SGHTA and CDR2 as FQGNSA. CDR3 sequence (DNA): TGTGCCAGCGGGACAGGTTTAAATGAGCAGTTCTTC. Its translation: CASGTGLNEQFF. The entire variable domain, with the rest obtained from reference TRBV7-2 and TRBJ2-1, is as follows: GAGVSQSPSNKVTEKGKDVELRCDPISGHTALYWYRQSLGQGLEFLIYFQGNSAPDKSGLPSDRFSAERTGGSVSTLTIQRTQQEDSAVYLCASGTGLNEQFFGPGTRLTVL.

The J gene is TRBJ1-1, the V gene TRBV6-5, with 7 bases fitting TRBD1. The V gene's germline CDR1 is MNHEY and CDR2 SVGAGI. The CDR3 totals 14 residues. Trimming cost V 1 base and J 5 bases; bases outside gene matches: 4. The CDR3 loop reads CASSYWTGSTEAFF. The DNA of the CDR3 is TGTGCCAGCAGTTACTGGACAGGAAGTACTGAAGCTTTCTTT.

This clonotype appeared many times. This chain uses TRBV5-1 with TRBJ2-7; 10 bases match TRBD2. The junction had 5 bases not matched to a gene; V was cut back by 0 bases and J by 8 bases. Germline values: CDR1 SGHRS, CDR2 YFSETQ. The CDR3 spans 14 residues. The CDR3 reads CASSLELAGGKQYV. The CDR3 region has the DNA TGCGCCAGCAGCTTGGAATTAGCGGGGGGAAAGCAGTACGTC.

This clonotype has more than one count but fewer than ten. This chain joins TRBV3-1 and TRBJ1-2; 9 bases agree with TRBD1. The CDR3 is 16 amino acids. Unmatched junction bases numbered 7, after V lost 0 bases and J lost 5 bases. Per the germline V gene, CDR1 is LGHDT and CDR2 is YNNKEL (reference sequence). In nucleotides, the CDR3 is TGTGCCAGCAGCCAAGATATCGCGACAGGGGGGTATGGCTACACCTTC. It specifies CASSQDIATGGYGYTF.